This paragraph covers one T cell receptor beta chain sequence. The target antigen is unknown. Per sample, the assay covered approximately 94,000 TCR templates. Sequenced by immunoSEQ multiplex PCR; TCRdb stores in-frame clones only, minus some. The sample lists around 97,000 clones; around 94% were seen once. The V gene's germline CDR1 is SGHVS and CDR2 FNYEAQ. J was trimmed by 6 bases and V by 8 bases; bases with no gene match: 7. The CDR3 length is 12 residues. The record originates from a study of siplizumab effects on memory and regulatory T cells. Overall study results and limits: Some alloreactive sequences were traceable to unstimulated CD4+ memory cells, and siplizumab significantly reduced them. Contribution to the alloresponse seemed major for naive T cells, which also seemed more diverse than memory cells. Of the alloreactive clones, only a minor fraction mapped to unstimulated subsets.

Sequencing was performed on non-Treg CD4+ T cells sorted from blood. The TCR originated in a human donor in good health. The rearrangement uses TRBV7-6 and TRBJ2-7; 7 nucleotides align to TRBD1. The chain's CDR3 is CASQGELGEQYF. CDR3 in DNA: TGTGCCAGCCAGGGGGAGTTGGGCGAGCAGTACTTC.